The 25 T cell receptor beta chains below all came from one sample that was sequenced in a study of shared clonotypes between healthy human individuals. The data were produced by immunoSEQ multiplex PCR, yet TCRdb's version contains in-frame clones alone and is incomplete. The sample shows fewer than 1.8 million clones, just under 99% of them seen only once. The material sequenced was naive CD4+ T cells sorted from blood. The subset: CD45RA+ positively selected. These TCRs come from a man aged 25 to 40 in good health.

V is TRBV19 and J is TRBJ1-1; the match to TRBD1 covers 9 bases. V shed 1 base and J 5 bases; nucleotides not matched to a gene: 2. Germline-derived CDR1 and CDR2 are LNHDA and SQIVND (reference sequence). This CDR3 spans 14 amino acids. The CDR3 here is CASSIGQGVTEAFF. The CDR3 DNA reads as TGTGCCAGTAGTATAGGACAGGGGGTAACTGAAGCTTTCTTT. Full variable domain (outside the CDR3, taken from reference TRBV19 and TRBJ1-1): DGGITQSPKYLFRKEGQNVTLSCEQNLNHDAMYWYRQDPGQGLRLIYYSQIVNDFQKGDIAEGYSVSREKKESFPLTVTSAQKNPTAFYLCASSIGQGVTEAFFGQGTRLTVV.

This clone was observed a single time. V gene TRBV11-2 combines with J gene TRBJ2-5; D gene ambiguous. V lost 2 bases and J 0 bases, leaving 7 bases between the germline ends. CDR1 and CDR2 from the germline V gene are SGHAT and FQNNGV. This CDR3 has 14 residues. The CDR3 sequence: CASSLRPYQETQYF. CDR3 DNA sequence: TGTGCCAGCAGCTTAAGGCCGTACCAAGAGACCCAGTACTTC.

Here the CDR3 reads CASSRGLAVSSYNEQFF. DNA of the CDR3: TGCGCCAGCAGCAGGGGACTAGCGGTAAGCTCCTACAATGAGCAGTTCTTC. This chain uses TRBV5-1 with TRBJ2-1; 11 bases are a match to TRBD2. Germline assignment: CDR1 SGHRS and CDR2 YFSETQ. The CDR3 is 17 residues long. With V trimmed by 4 bases and J by 0 bases, 6 bases remained unmatched.

The count of this clone is one. At the DNA level, this CDR3 is encoded by other sequences in the same sample as well. The rearrangement links TRBV6-5 to TRBJ2-7; 7 bases match TRBD1. From germline, CDR1 is MNHEY and CDR2 SVGAGI. J was trimmed by 3 bases and V by 0 bases; bases with no gene match: 5. This CDR3 has 15 residues. The CDR3: CASSYSGGGSYEQYF. The CDR3 coding sequence is TGTGCCAGCAGTTACTCAGGGGGCGGCAGCTACGAGCAGTACTTC.

This chain connects TRBV6-5 to TRBJ1-4; no definite D call. Germline CDR1 reads MNHEY; CDR2 reads SVGAGI. The CDR3 covers 15 residues. V was trimmed by 3 bases and J by 9 bases, leaving 17 bases between them. The CDR3 DNA follows: TGTGCCAGCAGTTATTTTCAGGATGGCAGACAAAAACTGTTTTTT. Translation gives CASSYFQDGRQKLFF.

The chain carries TRBV5-1 and TRBJ2-6; D remains ambiguous. The CDR3 loop spans 13 amino acids. CDR1 is SGHRS, CDR2 YFSETQ, per germline. V was trimmed by 2 bases and J by 4 bases, leaving 4 bases between them. CDR3 nucleotide sequence: TGCGCCAGCAGCTTCGGCGGGGCCAACGTCCTGACTTTC. Protein sequence: CASSFGGANVLTF.

The V call is TRBV4-3, the J call TRBJ2-5, with D possibly TRBD2 on 6 matching bases. CDR1 and CDR2 (germline): LGHNA, YSLEER. The CDR3 runs 14 residues. Trimming pared 4 bases from V and 5 bases from J, leaving 14 bases between. The CDR3 sequence: CASSRRLAFETQYF. CDR3 nucleotides: TGCGCCAGCAGCCGACGCCTAGCGTTTGAGACCCAGTACTTC.

The rearrangement links TRBV18 to TRBJ2-2; D call uncertain. V lost 5 bases to trimming and J lost 0 bases, with 1 base between them. CDR1 KGHSH and CDR2 LQKENI come from the germline V gene. The CDR3 length is 12 residues. The CDR3 bases are TGTGCCAGCTCATCGAACACCGGGGAGCTGTTTTTT. This translates into CASSSNTGELFF.

The CDR3 sequence is CASSLEGVAGELFF. As DNA, the CDR3 is TGCGCCAGCAGCTTGGAAGGGGTGGCCGGGGAGCTGTTTTTT. The chain is built from TRBV5-1 and TRBJ2-2, with a weak D call TRBD1 (5 bases). Per the germline V gene, CDR1 is SGHRS and CDR2 is YFSETQ. Trimming took off 0 bases at V and 6 bases at J, with 9 bases between the two ends. CDR3 length: 14 residues.

This chain links TRBV7-2 with TRBJ2-2; 7 bases line up with TRBD2. Germline V gives CDR1 SGHTA, CDR2 FQGNSA. CDR3 size: 15 residues. Trimming cost V 7 bases and J 4 bases; bases outside gene matches: 9. This CDR3 reads CASKLGGQSTGELFF. The DNA for the CDR3 is TGTGCCAGCAAGTTGGGAGGGCAGAGCACCGGGGAGCTGTTTTTT.

In nucleotides, the CDR3 is TGCGCCAGCAGCTTGGGGTCTTCTCGCAGCACAGATACGCAGTATTTT. It encodes CASSLGSSRSTDTQYF. The chain has TRBV5-1 and TRBJ2-3; no clear D gene. Trimming took 0 bases from V and 0 from J, leaving 11 bases between them. CDR1 and CDR2 (germline): SGHRS, YFSETQ. The CDR3 contains 16 residues.

The chain uses TRBV4-1 and TRBJ1-5; D is uncertain. The V gene lost 0 bases and the J gene lost 4 bases, with 10 bases spanning the gap. The CDR3 runs 15 residues. Germline V gene lookup returns CDR1 MGHRA and CDR2 YSYEKL. The CDR3 bases are TGCGCCAGCAGCCAAGAGGTGAGACAAAATCAGCCCCAGCATTTT. It codes for CASSQEVRQNQPQHF.

The V gene is TRBV2, the J gene TRBJ1-5, with TRBD1 matching 9 bases. J was trimmed by 5 bases and V by 6 bases; bases with no gene match: 5. CDR1 is SNHLY, CDR2 FYNNEI, per germline. The CDR3 is made up of 14 amino acids. The CDR3 loop reads CASSRRQGDQPQHF. In nucleotides, the CDR3 is TGTGCCAGCAGCCGCAGACAGGGGGATCAGCCCCAGCATTTT.

In DNA, the CDR3 is TGTGCCAGCAGTCTTGGACAGGATACGCAGTATTTT. This translates into CASSLGQDTQYF. The chain employs TRBV6-6 and TRBJ2-3; D perhaps matches TRBD1 (6 bases). Germline CDR1 is MNHNY and CDR2 is SVGAGI (reference sequence). The CDR3 loop spans 12 amino acids. V dropped 5 bases and J dropped 6 bases, with 9 bases sitting between them.

The CDR3 nucleotides are TGTGCCAGCAGCCCTACTAGCGGGAGGCTCCAAGAGACCCAGTACTTC. This encodes CASSPTSGRLQETQYF. The J gene is TRBJ2-5, the V gene TRBV9; 12 nucleotides align to TRBD2. The CDR3 covers 16 residues. In germline, CDR1 is SGDLS, CDR2 YYNGEE. Unmatched junction bases numbered 5, after V lost 4 bases and J lost 1 base.

The J gene is TRBJ2-7, the V gene TRBV28; D unclear. This CDR3 spans 14 amino acids. Germline V CDR1 and CDR2: MDHEN, SYDVKM. V gave up 10 bases and J gave up 2 bases, with 18 bases separating them. CDR3 sequence: CANRNPDPPYEQYF. DNA of the CDR3: TGTGCCAACCGAAACCCGGACCCACCCTACGAGCAGTACTTC. The complete variable domain, with remaining parts taken from reference TRBV28 and TRBJ2-7, reads DVKVTQSSRYLVKRTGEKVFLECVQDMDHENMFWYRQDPGLGLRLIYFSYDVKMKEKGDIPEGYSVSREKKERFSLILESASTNQTSMYLCANRNPDPPYEQYFGPGTRLTVT.

This chain links TRBV5-1 with TRBJ2-7; TRBD1 might be the D (6 bases). Germline loops: CDR1 SGHRS, CDR2 YFSETQ. The CDR3 covers 15 residues. Trimming took 7 bases from V and 2 from J, leaving 19 bases between them. CDR3 in DNA: TGCGCCAGCTGCCCCTATGCAGGGGCGGCCTACGAGCAGTACTTC. Translating gives CASCPYAGAAYEQYF.

This clone was seen only once. This chain connects TRBV18 to TRBJ2-4; the match to TRBD1 covers 8 bases. V was pared by 3 bases and J by 1 base, with 14 bases of the junction left unmatched. Germline values: CDR1 KGHSH, CDR2 LQKENI. The CDR3 has 19 amino acids. For the CDR3, the DNA is TGTGCCAGCTCACCCTTAGGACAGGGAAATTTCCTGGCCAAAAACATTCAGTACTTC. It codes for CASSPLGQGNFLAKNIQYF.

About this clone: Other DNA sequences in this specimen translate into the identical CDR3. The rearrangement links TRBV28 to TRBJ2-5, with no clear D. Trimming cost V 2 bases and J 5 bases, with 9 bases left between them. Germline assignment: CDR1 MDHEN and CDR2 SYDVKM. The CDR3 is made up of 13 amino acids. For the CDR3, the DNA is TGTGCCAGCAGTTTAAGTGGTTCGGAGACCCAGTACTTC. Translating gives CASSLSGSETQYF. Supplemented by reference TRBV28 and TRBJ2-5, the full variable domain reads DVKVTQSSRYLVKRTGEKVFLECVQDMDHENMFWYRQDPGLGLRLIYFSYDVKMKEKGDIPEGYSVSREKKERFSLILESASTNQTSMYLCASSLSGSETQYFGPGTRLLVL.

V is TRBV7-9 and J is TRBJ1-2; maybe TRBD1 (6 bases). The germline V gene encodes CDR1 SEHNR and CDR2 FQNEAQ (reference sequence). V lost 7 bases and J 4 bases, leaving 13 bases between the germline ends. The CDR3 is 13 residues long. CDR3 in amino acids: CASTSQGSYGYTF. CDR3 DNA sequence: TGTGCCAGCACCTCCCAGGGGAGCTATGGCTACACCTTC.

The rearrangement links TRBV7-8 to TRBJ2-1; 8 nucleotides line up with TRBD2. V lost 5 bases, J lost 7 bases, and 10 bases stayed unmatched. The CDR3 consists of 15 residues. Germline CDR1 reads SGHVS; CDR2 reads FQNEAQ. CDR3 in DNA: TGTGCCAGCAGCGCCAGCGGGAGTTACTGGAATGAGCAGTTCTTC. Amino acids: CASSASGSYWNEQFF. The full variable domain, rest sourced from reference TRBV7-8 and TRBJ2-1, is GAGVSQSPRYKVAKRGQDVALRCDPISGHVSLFWYQQALGQGPEFLTYFQNEAQLDKSGLPSDRFFAERPEGSVSTLKIQRTQQEDSAVYLCASSASGSYWNEQFFGPGTRLTVL.

The chain joins TRBV5-1 to TRBJ1-4; 8 bases map to TRBD1. The V and J ends lost 4 bases and 2 bases, in that order; junction bases with no gene match: 4. The germline CDR1 and CDR2 sequences are SGHRS and YFSETQ. CDR3 length: 15 amino acids. The CDR3 loop reads CASSTRTGTNEKLFF. In DNA form, the CDR3 reads TGCGCCAGCAGCACTCGGACAGGGACTAATGAAAAACTGTTTTTT.

The rearrangement joins TRBV10-1 to TRBJ2-1, with 7 bases identical to TRBD1. CDR3 length equals 13 residues. Germline V lookup: CDR1 WNHNN, CDR2 SYGVQD (reference sequence). The J segment lost 5 bases and the V segment lost 5 bases, leaving 3 bases of the junction unmatched. CDR3 sequence reads: CASSQGTDNEQFF. The DNA of the CDR3 is TGCGCCAGCAGTCAAGGGACAGACAATGAGCAGTTCTTC.

With respect to this clone: A junction boundary mismatches the germline segment, possibly from a read error. The chain joins TRBV27 to TRBJ2-7; no firm D call. Germline values: CDR1 MNHEY, CDR2 SMNVEV (reference sequence). The CDR3 sequence is 9 residues long. The CDR3 DNA follows: TGTGCCAGCAGTTCCCCGCTTTGGTTC. This codes for CASSSPLWF.

The chain couples TRBV2 to TRBJ2-1; D is undetermined. The V end lost 7 bases, the J end lost 5 bases, and 3 bases lay between the germline ends. CDR1 SNHLY and CDR2 FYNNEI come from the germline V gene. The CDR3 is 10 amino acids. CDR3 protein: CASTDNEQFF. The CDR3 bases are TGTGCCAGCACCGACAATGAGCAGTTCTTC.